This TCR beta chain was captured in a study of blood T cell repertoires in COVID-19. Measured with immunoSEQ multiplex PCR; TCRdb has only the in-frame clones, and not every one. The data show about 210,000 clones, about four fifths seen once. The TCR originated in a woman aged 45-60 years with active or convalescent COVID-19. Specimen: peripheral blood.

In DNA form, the CDR3 reads TGTGCCAGCGACAGGGGGAGAAGGGACACTGAAGCTTTCTTT. It codes for CASDRGRRDTEAFF. The rearrangement uses TRBV19 and TRBJ1-1; 9 bases are shared with TRBD1. V was clipped by 9 bases and J by 3 bases; unmatched bases: 8. Germline V gives CDR1 LNHDA, CDR2 SQIVND (reference sequence). CDR3 size: 14 residues.